The sample holds a few counts of the clone carrying this TCR beta chain. Its target is unknown. This may be a read error: a much more frequent sequence differs by one nucleotide. MiXCR, run by TCRdb on the PCR reads, gives a single entry per CDR3 protein. This table has over 13,000 distinct CDR3 sequences, approximately 61% appearing once. The sample belongs to a study of esophageal squamous cell carcinoma under preoperative chemotherapy. Study information: TCR repertoires were profiled from both peripheral blood T cells and tumor-infiltrating lymphocytes. Findings and caveats of the study: Tumor-infiltrating lymphocytes showed no significant post-chemotherapy TCR diversity increase, unlike peripheral T cells.

The germline CDR1 and CDR2 sequences are LGHNT and FRNRAP. There are 13 residues in the CDR3. Time point meaning: before preoperative PTX-NDP chemotherapy. Preoperative chemotherapy with paclitaxel-nedaplatin was given to patients before surgery. Sampling was done from a patient given preoperative chemotherapy. The TCR originated in a human donor with esophageal squamous cell carcinoma. The donor label of this sample is uncertain. The rearrangement joins TRBV12-5 to TRBJ2-5; D uncertain. The J call may be faulty, since TRBJ2-1 better matches the DNA end. CDR3 DNA: TGTGCTAGTGGTTTGGAAATCGGAGAGACCCAGTTCTTC. Translation: CASGLEIGETQFF.